This T cell receptor (beta chain) stems from a study of patients and donors after allogeneic stem cell transplantation. TCRdb reprocessed the RT-PCR reads via MiXCR and lists one record per CDR3 protein. Of over 25,000 distinct CDR3 sequences detected, 37% appear once; the ten largest clones hold 76%. The germline V and J ends were trimmed by 6 bases and 11 bases, with 17 bases remaining between them. The CDR3 loop spans 12 amino acids. Germline loops: CDR1 SGHRS, CDR2 YFSETQ. This clonotype was detected a few times. V gene TRBV5-1 combines with J gene TRBJ1-1, with D uncertain. The TCR comes from a human donor who was either an allogeneic HSCT recipient or a stem cell or donor lymphocyte infusion donor (not recorded which). It is not recorded whose cells these are; they may come from a transplant donor. The sequenced sample was blood, either unsorted or a sorted T cell fraction (not recorded which). The CDR3: CASTRAFIRAFF. CDR3 nucleotides: TGCGCCAGCACCCGGGCCTTCATCCGTGCTTTCTTT.